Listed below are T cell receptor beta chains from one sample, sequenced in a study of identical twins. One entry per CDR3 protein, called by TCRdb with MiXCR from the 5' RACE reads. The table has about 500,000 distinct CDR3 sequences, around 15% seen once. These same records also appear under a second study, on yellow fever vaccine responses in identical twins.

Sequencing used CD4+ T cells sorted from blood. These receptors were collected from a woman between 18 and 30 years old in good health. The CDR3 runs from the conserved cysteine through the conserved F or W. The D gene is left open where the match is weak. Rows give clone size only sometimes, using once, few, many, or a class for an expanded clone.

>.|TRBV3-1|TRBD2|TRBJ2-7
CASSQGLTGTTPYEQYF
TGTGCCAGCAGCCAAGGCCTTACCGGGACTACGCCATACGAGCAGTACTTC
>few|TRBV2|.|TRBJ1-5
CASSAEEGNQPQHF
TGTGCCAGCAGTGCGGAGGAGGGCAATCAGCCCCAGCATTTT
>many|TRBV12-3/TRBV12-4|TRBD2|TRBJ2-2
CASSLRGLGTGELFF
TGTGCCAGCAGTTTAAGGGGACTAGGCACCGGGGAGCTGTTTTTT
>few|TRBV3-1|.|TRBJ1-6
CASSLIQGSDSPLHF
TGTGCCAGCAGCCTCATACAGGGTTCCGATTCACCCCTCCACTTT
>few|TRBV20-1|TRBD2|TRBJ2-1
CSAANSGRGNEQFF
TGCAGTGCTGCCAATAGCGGGAGGGGCAATGAGCAGTTCTTC
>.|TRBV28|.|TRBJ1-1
CASSLVDNTEAFF
TGTGCCAGCAGTTTAGTAGACAACACTGAAGCTTTCTTT
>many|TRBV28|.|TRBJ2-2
CASSYPGTTGELFF
TGTGCCAGCAGTTACCCCGGCACGACCGGGGAGCTGTTTTTT
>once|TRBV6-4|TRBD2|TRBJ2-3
CASSVVAGGDTQYF
TGTGCCAGCAGTGTGGTGGCGGGAGGCGATACGCAGTATTTT
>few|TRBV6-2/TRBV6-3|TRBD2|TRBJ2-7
CASSTKSLAGALTYEQYF
TGTGCCAGCAGTACGAAATCACTAGCGGGAGCTCTAACCTACGAGCAGTACTTC
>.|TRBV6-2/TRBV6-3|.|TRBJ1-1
CASSYSTGSEAFF
TGTGCCAGCAGTTACTCTACAGGGTCTGAAGCTTTCTTT
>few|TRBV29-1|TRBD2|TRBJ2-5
CSVQRGRYQETQYF
TGCAGCGTCCAGCGGGGGAGGTACCAAGAGACCCAGTACTTC
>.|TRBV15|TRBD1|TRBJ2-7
CATSSPGTAGTGGYEQYF
TGTGCCACCAGCAGTCCCGGAACTGCTGGGACAGGGGGCTACGAGCAGTACTTC
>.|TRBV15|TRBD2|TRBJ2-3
CATTLLGGGRSDTQYF
TGTGCCACCACACTCCTGGGGGGGGGACGGTCAGATACGCAGTATTTT
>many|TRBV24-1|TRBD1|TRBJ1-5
CATSGTGGDQPQHF
TGTGCCACCTCCGGGACAGGAGGCGATCAGCCCCAGCATTTT
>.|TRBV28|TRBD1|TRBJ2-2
CASRPKGQGNTGELFF
TGTGCCAGCAGACCTAAGGGACAGGGAAACACCGGGGAGCTGTTTTTT
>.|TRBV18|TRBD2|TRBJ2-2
CASSPRTGGNGNTGELFF
TGTGCCAGCTCACCACGGACCGGGGGGAACGGGAACACCGGGGAGCTGTTTTTT
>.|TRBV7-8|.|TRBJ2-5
CASSLPDPRGWREETQYF
TGTGCCAGCAGCTTACCTGACCCCAGGGGTTGGCGGGAAGAGACCCAGTACTTC
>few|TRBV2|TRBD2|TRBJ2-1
CASSTLRRASGLSSYNEQFF
TGTGCCAGCAGTACCCTCCGCAGGGCTAGCGGGTTGAGCTCCTACAATGAGCAGTTCTTC
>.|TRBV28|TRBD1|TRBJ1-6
CASSGTDRGNSPLHF
TGTGCCAGCAGTGGCACGGACAGGGGTAATTCACCCCTCCACTTT
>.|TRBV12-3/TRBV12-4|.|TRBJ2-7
CASSPDTPYEQYF
TGTGCCAGCAGTCCCGACACCCCCTACGAGCAGTACTTC
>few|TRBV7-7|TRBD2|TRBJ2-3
CASSLMSGRADTQYF
TGTGCTAGCAGCTTAATGAGCGGGAGGGCAGATACGCAGTATTTT
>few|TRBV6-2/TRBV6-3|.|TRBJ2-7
CASSRTGSSWEQYF
TGTGCCAGCAGTCGAACTGGGTCCTCTTGGGAGCAGTACTTC
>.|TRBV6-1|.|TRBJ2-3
CASSEGGTGTDTQYF
TGTGCCAGCAGTGAAGGAGGGACTGGCACAGATACGCAGTATTTT
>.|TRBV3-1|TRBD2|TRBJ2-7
CASSQDGGSAIYEQYF
TGTGCCAGCAGCCAAGATGGCGGGAGTGCGATCTACGAGCAGTACTTC
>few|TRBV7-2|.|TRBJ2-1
CASSLDVEQFF
TGTGCCAGCAGTCTAGATGTTGAGCAGTTCTTC
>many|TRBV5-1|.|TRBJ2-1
CASSPRRTEDGQFF
TGCGCCAGCAGCCCCCGAAGGACAGAGGACGGGCAGTTCTTC
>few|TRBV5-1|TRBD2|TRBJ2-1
CASSSGLAGIDEQFF
TGCGCCAGCAGCTCGGGACTAGCGGGAATCGATGAGCAGTTCTTC
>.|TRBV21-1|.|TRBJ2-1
CASSKGYRGWGSYNEQFF
TGTGCCAGCAGCAAAGGCTACAGGGGTTGGGGCTCCTACAATGAGCAGTTCTTC
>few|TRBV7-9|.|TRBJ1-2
CASSLVSGAAQAYGYTF
TGTGCCAGCAGCTTAGTTTCGGGCGCGGCGCAGGCCTATGGCTACACCTTC
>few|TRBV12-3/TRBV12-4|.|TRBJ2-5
CATGTRRETQYF
TGTGCCACCGGGACCAGACGAGAGACCCAGTACTTC
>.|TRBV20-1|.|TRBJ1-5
CSATGQISNQPQHF
TGCAGTGCTACTGGACAGATTAGCAATCAGCCCCAGCATTTT
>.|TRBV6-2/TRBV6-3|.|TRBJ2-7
CASSYIFSGVYEQYF
TGTGCCAGCAGTTACATCTTTTCGGGTGTTTACGAGCAGTACTTC
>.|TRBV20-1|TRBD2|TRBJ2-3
CSARRFSGVNTQYF
TGCAGTGCTCGTAGGTTTAGCGGGGTAAATACGCAGTATTTT
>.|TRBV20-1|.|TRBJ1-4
CSARDRAREKLFF
TGCAGTGCTAGAGATCGGGCCAGGGAAAAACTGTTTTTT
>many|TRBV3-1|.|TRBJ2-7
CASSPLISYEQYF
TGTGCCAGCAGCCCTCTTATCTCCTACGAGCAGTACTTC
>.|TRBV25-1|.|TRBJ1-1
CASSPLDRGDTEAFF
TGTGCCAGCAGTCCACTTGACAGAGGGGACACTGAAGCTTTCTTT
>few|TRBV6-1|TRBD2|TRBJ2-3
CASSDGLAGGRDTQYF
TGTGCCAGCAGTGATGGACTAGCGGGAGGGCGTGATACGCAGTATTTT
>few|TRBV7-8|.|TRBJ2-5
CASTHQGQETQYF
TGTGCCAGCACACATCAGGGACAAGAGACCCAGTACTTC
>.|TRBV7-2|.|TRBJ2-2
CASSLGGSYTGELFF
TGTGCCAGCAGCTTAGGTGGCTCCTACACCGGGGAGCTGTTTTTT
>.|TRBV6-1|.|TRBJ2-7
CASSQRGLGNYEQYF
TGTGCCAGCAGTCAAAGGGGACTCGGGAACTACGAGCAGTACTTC
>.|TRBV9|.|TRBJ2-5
CASSPAARGETQYF
TGTGCCAGCAGCCCAGCGGCCAGGGGCGAGACCCAGTACTTC
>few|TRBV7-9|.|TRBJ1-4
CASSDPARGEKLFF
TGTGCCAGCAGCGACCCCGCCCGTGGAGAAAAACTGTTTTTT
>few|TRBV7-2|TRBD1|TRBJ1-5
CASSLADRVEPQHF
TGTGCCAGCAGCTTAGCGGACAGGGTCGAACCCCAGCATTTT
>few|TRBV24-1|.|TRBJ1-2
CATSDTRYGYTF
TGTGCCACCAGTGATACCAGATATGGCTACACCTTC
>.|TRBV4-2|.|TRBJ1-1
CASSQSNRVTEAFF
TGTGCCAGCAGCCAATCCAACAGAGTCACTGAAGCTTTCTTT
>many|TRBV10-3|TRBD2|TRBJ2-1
CAINSREGNYNEQFF
TGTGCCATCAACTCGCGGGAGGGTAACTACAATGAGCAGTTCTTC
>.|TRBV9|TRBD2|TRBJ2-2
CASSEAGLAGGGTGELFF
TGTGCCAGCAGCGAAGCGGGACTAGCGGGGGGGGGCACCGGGGAGCTGTTTTTT
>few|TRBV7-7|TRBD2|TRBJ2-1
CASSPGTSGVEEQFF
TGTGCTAGCAGCCCGGGGACTAGCGGGGTGGAGGAGCAGTTCTTC
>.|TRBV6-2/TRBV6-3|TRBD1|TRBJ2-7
CATYQGDSSYEQYF
TGTGCCACGTATCAGGGGGACAGCTCCTACGAGCAGTACTTC
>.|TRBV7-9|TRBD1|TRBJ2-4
CASSPDRDSKNIQYF
TGTGCCAGCAGCCCTGACCGGGACAGTAAAAACATTCAGTACTTC
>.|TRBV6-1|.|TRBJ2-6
CASSRMGSGANVLTF
TGTGCCAGCAGCCGAATGGGGTCTGGGGCCAACGTCCTGACTTTC
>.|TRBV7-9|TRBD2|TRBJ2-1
CASSLGSGRNEQFF
TGTGCCAGCAGCTTAGGGAGCGGGAGGAATGAGCAGTTCTTC
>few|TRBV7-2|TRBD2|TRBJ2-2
CASRGSGAAGELFF
TGTGCCAGCAGGGGTAGCGGGGCGGCCGGGGAGCTGTTTTTT
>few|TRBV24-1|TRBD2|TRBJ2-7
CATSDSSRGGQPYEQYF
TGTGCCACCAGTGATTCCTCCCGGGGGGGGCAACCCTACGAGCAGTACTTC